These 5 T cell receptor beta chains came from one sample sequenced in a study of T cell responses to AZD1222 COVID-19 vaccine. Repertoires were generated with immunoSEQ multiplex PCR, while TCRdb's copy carries only in-frame clones and drops some. This sample has 130,000 or so clones, with about 93% found just once. Sequenced material: peripheral blood, taken on day 0 of AZD1222 vaccination. These receptors came from an adult in good health.

V is TRBV21-1 and J is TRBJ2-3; the D call in the table, TRBD2, was not verified against the DNA. TRBV21-1 is a known pseudogene. The CDR3 has 11 residues. In DNA, the CDR3 is TGTGCCAGCAGCGAGAGTGATACGCAGTATTTT. Its translation is CASSESDTQYF.

This rearrangement joins TRBV7-3 to TRBJ2-1; perhaps TRBD2 as D (6 bases). The V gene lost 5 bases and the J gene lost 8 bases, with 22 bases spanning the gap. The CDR3 consists of 16 residues. Germline V gene lookup returns CDR1 SGHTA and CDR2 FQGTGA. This CDR3 reads CASSPLQAGRFDEQFF. CDR3 sequence (DNA): TGTGCCAGCAGCCCCCTCCAGGCGGGGAGGTTTGATGAGCAGTTCTTC.

This clone was seen a single time. The J gene is TRBJ2-7, the V gene TRBV4-2, with 11 bases identical to TRBD2. Looked up from germline, CDR1 is LGHNA and CDR2 is YNFKEQ. V was clipped by 4 bases and J by 6 bases; unmatched bases: 5. The CDR3 runs 14 residues. As DNA, the CDR3 is TGTGCCAGCAGCCCCCTTCTAGCGGGGGGCGAGCAGTACTTC. Translated, it gives CASSPLLAGGEQYF.

This chain links TRBV2 with TRBJ2-1; no clear D. Per the germline V gene, CDR1 is SNHLY and CDR2 is FYNNEI. With 5 bases removed from V and 9 bases from J, the gap between germline ends came to 8 bases. The CDR3 has 11 amino acids. CDR3 residues: CASSSSREQFF. The CDR3 DNA is TGTGCCAGCAGTAGTAGTCGTGAGCAGTTCTTC.

The chain joins TRBV7-2 to TRBJ1-2; perhaps TRBD1 as D (5 bases). V lost 1 base and J lost 3, with 12 bases in between. CDR1 is SGHTA and CDR2 is FQGNSA in the germline V gene. This CDR3 comprises 15 residues. The CDR3 DNA reads TGTGCCAGCAGCTTAGATTCAGCGACAGACTATGGCTACACCTTC. Translating gives CASSLDSATDYGYTF.